This TCR beta chain was identified during a study of tumor-infiltrating lymphocytes in primary liver carcinoma. Study as a whole: All lesions had stage T1-T3 N0M0 and about 4 to 10 cm widths.

Both RNA and DNA were isolated together from approximately 20-30 mg of bulk tissue that had not been sorted. There were only treatment-naive patients, all with chronic HBV infection. Making TCR beta cDNA involved roughly 500 ng total RNA and a constant-region primer. Researchers made the TCR beta libraries by running three nested multiplex PCR rounds with slightly modified ARM-PCR. PCR rounds one and two used TRBV1-TRBV30 forward primers with a C-beta reverse primer for 9 to 10 cycles each. TCRdb called the multiplex PCR reads again in MiXCR, with one record for every CDR3 protein. The sample has 85,000 to 100,000 distinct CDR3 sequences, around 70% seen once. As to this clonotype: Germline is not matched at one junction end, which may reflect a read error.

The CDR3 sequence is 14 residues long. CDR1 and CDR2 (germline): SQVTM, ANQGSEA. The TCR comes from a man between 35 and 55 years old with primary liver carcinoma and hepatitis B virus infection. The rearrangement uses TRBV29-1 and TRBJ2-7; 7 bases agree with TRBD2. What was sequenced was tumor-adjacent normal liver tissue. In DNA form, the CDR3 reads TGCGGCATTGAAGCTAGCGGAGACACCTACGAACAGTACTTC. Translated, it gives CGIEASGDTYEQYF.